Below, 13 T cell receptor beta chains from the same sample are listed, as sequenced in a study of CD8+CD57+ T cells in acquired aplastic anemia. Researchers used genomic DNA as the template to profile TCR beta VDJ and CDR3. TCRdb processed the reads anew with MiXCR; each CDR3 protein has one entry. The table has about 35,000 distinct CDR3 sequences, around three quarters seen once. The sequencing sample was made of sorted CD4+, CD8+, or CD8+CD57+ T cells (not recorded which) from PBMCs. The receptors here all came from a human donor in good health, serving as a control.

The chain couples TRBV6-2 or TRBV6-3 to TRBJ2-5; D is possibly TRBD2 (7 bases). Trimming removed 4 bases at V and 3 bases at J, with 21 bases between. In germline, CDR1 is MNHEY, CDR2 SVGEGT. This CDR3 is 17 amino acids long. CDR3 in DNA: TGTGCCAGCAGTTCACCCGAGGGGGTGGCGGGAGAAGAGACCCAGTACTTC. Protein sequence: CASSSPEGVAGEETQYF.

The chain combines TRBV6-2 or TRBV6-3 with TRBJ1-5, with D unclear. The germline CDR1 and CDR2 sequences are MNHEY and SVGEGT. V was shortened by 2 bases and J by 11 bases, with 19 bases between the two germline ends. The CDR3 consists of 15 residues. The CDR3 reads CASSYPTSGQETQHF. CDR3 DNA: TGTGCCAGCAGTTACCCGACTAGCGGGCAAGAGACCCAGCATTTT.

The table lists this clonotype with a count of one. The rearrangement links TRBV29-1 to TRBJ1-2; TRBD1 aligns across 9 bases. V shed 6 bases, J shed 4 bases, and the junction held 3 bases outside the gene matches. Germline V gene lookup returns CDR1 SQVTM and CDR2 ANQGSEA. The CDR3 is made up of 12 amino acids. In DNA form, the CDR3 reads TGCAGCGTCTTACAGGGGGCCTATGGCTACACCTTC. This codes for CSVLQGAYGYTF.

This chain joins TRBV7-2 and TRBJ1-5; D call uncertain. V was trimmed by 1 base and J by 5 bases, leaving 12 bases between them. This CDR3 has 15 amino acids. The V gene's germline CDR1 is SGHTA and CDR2 FQGNSA. The CDR3: CASSLVSGSHQPQHF. DNA for the CDR3: TGTGCCAGCAGCTTAGTTTCCGGCAGCCATCAGCCCCAGCATTTT.

The chain carries TRBV19 and TRBJ2-1; D is uncertain. CDR3 length: 13 residues. V lost 7 bases and J 5 bases, leaving 12 bases between the germline ends. Per germline, CDR1 LNHDA and CDR2 SQIVND (reference sequence). The CDR3 spells CASKDLENNEQFF. The DNA for the CDR3 is TGTGCCAGTAAGGACCTAGAGAACAATGAGCAGTTCTTC.

The chain links TRBV10-2 to TRBJ2-5; D gene ambiguous. Between the trimmed V and J ends, which lost 10 bases and 2 bases, there was a span of 11 bases. This CDR3 region has 12 residues. Per the germline V gene, CDR1 is WSHSY and CDR2 is SAAADI. The CDR3 region is CATADGQETQYF. The DNA of the CDR3 is TGCGCCACCGCCGACGGGCAAGAGACCCAGTACTTC.

With regard to this clonotype: A junction end diverges from the germline sequence, so it may reflect a read error. The chain joins TRBV14 to TRBJ2-5; no reliable D call. The V gene's germline CDR1 is SGHDN and CDR2 FVKESK. This CDR3 has 14 residues. The CDR3 reads CASSPFGVQETQCF. The CDR3 DNA reads as TGTGCCAGCAGCCCATTTGGTGTGCAAGAGACCCAGTGCTTC. Together with reference TRBV14 and TRBJ2-5, the CDR3 gives the full variable domain: EAGVTQFPSHSVIEKGQTVTLRCDPISGHDNLYWYRRVMGKEIKFLLHFVKESKQDESGMPNNRFLAERTGGTYSTLKVQPAELEDSGVYFCASSPFGVQETQCFGPGTRLLVL.

The chain couples TRBV20-1 to TRBJ2-7; TRBD1 matches 8 bases. CDR1 and CDR2 from the germline V gene are DFQATT and SNEGSKA (reference sequence). CDR3 length: 15 residues. V was pared by 5 bases and J by 1 base, with 10 bases of the junction left unmatched. CDR3: CSAPSSGTGSYEQYF. Here the CDR3 DNA reads TGCAGTGCTCCCTCCTCCGGGACAGGATCCTACGAGCAGTACTTC.

This chain joins TRBV7-9 and TRBJ2-7, with 7 bases matching TRBD2. Germline V gene lookup returns CDR1 SEHNR and CDR2 FQNEAQ (reference sequence). V lost 5 bases to trimming and J lost 6 bases; unmatched junction nucleotides: 10. This CDR3 has 14 residues. The CDR3 coding sequence is TGTGCCAGCAGCCGATGGGAGGGGACGTTCGAGCAGTACTTC. Translating it yields CASSRWEGTFEQYF. The full variable domain, with the rest looked up from reference TRBV7-9 and TRBJ2-7, is DTGVSQNPRHKITKRGQNVTFRCDPISEHNRLYWYRQTLGQGPEFLTYFQNEAQLEKSRLLSDRFSAERPKGSFSTLEIQRTEQGDSAMYLCASSRWEGTFEQYFGPGTRLTVT.

The CDR3 nucleotides are TGTGCCAGCGGTAAAGGTTACTCCTACGAGCAGTACTTC. Translated, it gives CASGKGYSYEQYF. The chain is built from TRBV2 and TRBJ2-7; no firm D call. Germline V lookup: CDR1 SNHLY, CDR2 FYNNEI. The CDR3 sequence is 13 residues long. V lost 8 bases and J lost 0, with 11 bases in between.

This clonotype was seen only a few times. This chain links TRBV12-3 or TRBV12-4 with TRBJ1-2; 7 nucleotides line up with TRBD1. The ends lost 3 bases at V and 2 bases at J; junction bases unmatched: 0. This CDR3 contains 13 residues. CDR3 nucleotide sequence: TGTGCCAGCAGTTTGACAGGGAACTATGGCTACACCTTC. Translation gives CASSLTGNYGYTF.

The V call is TRBV10-3, the J call TRBJ2-2; 7 bases line up with TRBD1. The V segment lost 3 bases and the J segment 9 bases; nucleotides outside the gene matches: 7. CDR3 size: 14 residues. Germline V CDR1 and CDR2: ENHRY, SYGVKD. CDR3 residues: CAISERQGMRELFF. CDR3 nucleotide sequence: TGTGCCATCAGTGAAAGACAGGGAATGAGGGAGCTGTTTTTT.

The chain is built from TRBV6-1 and TRBJ1-2, with no clear D. The CDR3 loop spans 11 amino acids. V was cut by 2 bases and J by 7 bases, with 5 bases left in between. Germline V gene lookup returns CDR1 MNHNS and CDR2 SASEGT. The CDR3 loop reads CASSEWAGYTF. CDR3 DNA sequence: TGTGCCAGCAGTGAATGGGCTGGCTACACCTTC.